Here is one TCR beta chain with its context. The assay was immunoSEQ multiplex PCR, and TCRdb's table has in-frame clones only and misses some. The sample has about 50,000 clones, approximately 90% seen once. The data were obtained in a study of OX40 agonist ivuxolimab in advanced cancers. Whole-study context: An anti-OX40 (CD134) antibody with agonistic activity, ivuxolimab, was administered to patients.

The CDR3 is 15 residues long. Trimming stripped 0 bases from V and 6 bases from J, with 14 bases between. Germline loops: CDR1 SGHDN, CDR2 FVKESK. Systemic immunosuppression or a history of autoimmune disease excluded patients. The sequence derives from an adult with an advanced solid tumor such as melanoma, head and neck, liver or kidney cancer. The sequencing here drew on CD4+ or CD8+ T cells sorted from blood, taken in a trial of the OX40 agonist ivuxolimab. V usage is TRBV14 and J usage is TRBJ1-2, with D maybe TRBD1 (5 bases). The CDR3 loop is CASSQDGSGRDGYTF. The CDR3 bases are TGTGCCAGCAGCCAAGATGGATCAGGGCGTGATGGCTACACCTTC. The entire variable domain, with the rest obtained from reference TRBV14 and TRBJ1-2, is as follows: EAGVTQFPSHSVIEKGQTVTLRCDPISGHDNLYWYRRVMGKEIKFLLHFVKESKQDESGMPNNRFLAERTGGTYSTLKVQPAELEDSGVYFCASSQDGSGRDGYTFGSGTRLTVV.